The clone carrying this TCR beta chain has only a few counts. V dropped 1 base and J dropped 4 bases, with 16 bases sitting between them. There are 16 residues in the CDR3. CDR1 and CDR2 from the germline V gene are SEHNR and FQNEAQ (reference sequence). This sample's TCRbeta library carried unique molecular identifier barcodes. TCRdb recomputed calls from the PCR reads with MiXCR, one row per CDR3 protein. The sample consists of a few hundred thousand distinct CDR3 sequences, 10% of them appearing once. These data are taken from a study of T-cell reconstitution after alpha-beta-depleted transplantation in children.

The receptor was derived from a human donor who donated a stem cell graft to a child with acute lymphoblastic leukemia. The chain employs TRBV7-9 and TRBJ2-5; D is perhaps TRBD2 (6 bases). Sequences were derived from PBMCs from the stem cell graft donor, sampled from the stem cell graft. CDR3 nucleotide sequence: TGTGCCAGCAGCTTAGTAGCAGGGCGGGATCGAGAGACCCAGTACTTC. Protein sequence: CASSLVAGRDRETQYF.